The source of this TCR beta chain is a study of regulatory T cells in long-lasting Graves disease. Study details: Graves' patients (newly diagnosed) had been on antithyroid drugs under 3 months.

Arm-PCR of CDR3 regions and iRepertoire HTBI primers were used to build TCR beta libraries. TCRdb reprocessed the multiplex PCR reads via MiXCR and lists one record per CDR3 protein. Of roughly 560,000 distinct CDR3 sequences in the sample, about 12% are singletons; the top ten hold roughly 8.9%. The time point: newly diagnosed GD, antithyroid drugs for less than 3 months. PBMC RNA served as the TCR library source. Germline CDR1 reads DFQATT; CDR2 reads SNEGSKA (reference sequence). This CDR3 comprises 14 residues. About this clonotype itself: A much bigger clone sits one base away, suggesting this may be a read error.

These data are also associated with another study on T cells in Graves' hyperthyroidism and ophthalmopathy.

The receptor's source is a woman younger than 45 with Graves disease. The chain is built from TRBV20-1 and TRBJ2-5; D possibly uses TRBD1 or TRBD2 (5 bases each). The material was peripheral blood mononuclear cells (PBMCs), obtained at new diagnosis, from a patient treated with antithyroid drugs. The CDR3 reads CSTRDGGEGETQYF. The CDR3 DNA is TGCAGTACTAGAGATGGGGGAGAGGGCGAGACCCAGTACTTC.